These 20 T cell receptor beta chains were all obtained from the same sample, sequenced in a study of T-cell reconstitution after alpha-beta-depleted transplantation in children. Construction of the TCRbeta library involved unique molecular identifiers. One entry per CDR3 protein results from TCRdb running MiXCR on the PCR reads. The sample has hundreds of thousands of distinct CDR3 sequences, about 11% seen once; the top ten hold 2% to 3%. The sample was PBMCs from the stem cell graft donor, taken from the stem cell graft. Every receptor here comes from a human donor who donated a stem cell graft to a child with acute lymphoblastic leukemia.

This clonotype occurred many times. The J gene is TRBJ2-5, the V gene TRBV12-3 or TRBV12-4; possibly TRBD1 for D (5 bases). This CDR3 has 14 residues. The V gene lost 6 bases and the J gene lost 4 bases, with 15 bases spanning the gap. The CDR3 region is CASSPETAIETQYF. DNA of the CDR3: TGTGCCAGCAGCCCAGAGACAGCGATAGAGACCCAGTACTTC.

The CDR3: CASSSYRVGTGGLNTEAFF. The DNA of the CDR3 is TGTGCCAGCAGCTCCTACCGAGTCGGGACAGGGGGGTTGAACACTGAAGCTTTCTTT. V is TRBV7-8 and J is TRBJ1-1, with TRBD1 matching 11 bases. J lost 0 bases, V lost 4 bases, and 13 bases had no gene match. Germline assignment: CDR1 SGHVS and CDR2 FQNEAQ. This CDR3 is 19 amino acids long.

This clonotype appeared many times. The chain recombines TRBV20-1 with TRBJ1-2, with no clear D. Germline-derived CDR1 and CDR2 are DFQATT and SNEGSKA (reference sequence). CDR3 length equals 12 residues. V dropped 0 bases and J dropped 8 bases, with 10 bases sitting between them. CDR3 residues: CSARDGFYGYTF. The CDR3 coding sequence is TGCAGTGCTAGAGACGGGTTTTACGGCTACACCTTC.

This clonotype has a count of ten or more. V is TRBV5-1 and J is TRBJ1-4, with D maybe TRBD1 (5 bases). Deletions cut 4 bases from V and 11 bases from J, with 9 bases between. This CDR3 comprises 11 residues. Looked up from germline, CDR1 is SGHRS and CDR2 is YFSETQ. Written as DNA, the CDR3 is TGCGCCAGCAGCACAGGCGGGAAACTGTTTTTT. Its translation: CASSTGGKLFF.

This clonotype was counted many times. This rearrangement joins TRBV5-4 to TRBJ2-6; 8 nucleotides match TRBD1. V shed 0 bases, J shed 0 bases, and the junction held 8 bases outside the gene matches. This CDR3 is 19 amino acids long. In germline, CDR1 is SGHNT, CDR2 YYREEE (reference sequence). CDR3 in amino acids: CASSLGFGTGLSGANVLTF. The CDR3, as DNA: TGTGCCAGCAGCTTGGGGTTCGGGACAGGCCTCTCTGGGGCCAACGTCCTGACTTTC.

This clonotype was counted only a few times. The chain has TRBV7-9 and TRBJ2-3; D could derive from TRBD1 or TRBD2 (5 bases each). This CDR3 spans 14 amino acids. Trimming shortened V by 3 bases and J by 2 bases, and 9 bases separated the two germline ends. The germline gives CDR1 SEHNR, CDR2 FQNEAQ (reference sequence). This CDR3 reads CASSLGVPTDTQYF. For the CDR3, the DNA is TGTGCCAGCAGCTTGGGGGTACCCACAGATACGCAGTATTTT. Full variable domain (remainder filled in from reference TRBV7-9 and TRBJ2-3): DTGVSQNPRHKITKRGQNVTFRCDPISEHNRLYWYRQTLGQGPEFLTYFQNEAQLEKSRLLSDRFSAERPKGSFSTLEIQRTEQGDSAMYLCASSLGVPTDTQYFGPGTRLTVL.

Ten or more counts support this clonotype. The V and J genes are TRBV7-2 and TRBJ2-7; 8 nucleotides match TRBD2. This CDR3 is built from 14 residues. The V segment lost 7 bases and the J segment 6 bases; nucleotides outside the gene matches: 11. Germline CDR1 is SGHTA and CDR2 is FQGNSA. In DNA, the CDR3 is TGTGCCAGCAACCTTGGGACGGGGGGGCGCGAGCAGTACTTC. Translated: CASNLGTGGREQYF.

This clonotype was recorded many times. The rearrangement joins TRBV27 to TRBJ1-2; unclear D gene. The ends were cut back, 8 bases at V and 8 bases at J, with 12 bases in the middle. CDR1 and CDR2 (germline): MNHEY, SMNVEV (reference sequence). This CDR3 is 11 amino acids long. CDR3 sequence reads: CASRAVDGYTF. The CDR3 DNA reads as TGTGCCAGCCGGGCGGTTGACGGCTACACCTTC.

This clonotype was detected many times. V is TRBV29-1 and J is TRBJ2-4; 10 nucleotides match TRBD1. There are 16 residues in the CDR3. Germline V gene lookup returns CDR1 SQVTM and CDR2 ANQGSEA. The V gene end was trimmed by 0 bases and the J gene end by 2 bases; junction bases not matched to a gene: 4. This chain's CDR3 is CSVEEGQGTSKNIQYF. The CDR3 nucleotides read TGCAGCGTTGAAGAGGGACAGGGGACATCCAAAAACATTCAGTACTTC.

This clonotype occurred many times. This chain links TRBV12-3 or TRBV12-4 with TRBJ1-1, with a weak D call TRBD1 (5 bases). CDR3 length: 16 amino acids. Trimming took off 5 bases at V and 7 bases at J, with 23 bases between the two ends. CDR3 in DNA: TGTGCCAGCAGTCCCGGGAAAGGGCGGGGGGAAATTGAAGCTTTCTTT. Translation gives CASSPGKGRGEIEAFF.

This chain uses TRBV6-4 with TRBJ2-1, with 9 bases identical to TRBD2. The germline V gene encodes CDR1 MRHNA and CDR2 SNTAGT. Trimming at V came to 0 bases and at J to 7 bases, leaving 1 base not matched to a gene. This CDR3 is built from 14 residues. The CDR3 DNA reads as TGTGCCAGCAGTGACTCGGCGGGAGGGAATGAGCAGTTCTTC. Protein sequence: CASSDSAGGNEQFF.

This clonotype was detected many times. V gene TRBV29-1 combines with J gene TRBJ1-2; TRBD1 matches 8 bases. The CDR3 loop spans 13 amino acids. The germline V gene has CDR1 SQVTM and CDR2 ANQGSEA. V shed 6 bases and J 3 bases; nucleotides not matched to a gene: 6. CDR3 coding DNA: TGCAGCGTAGACAGGGGTCCCTACTATGGCTACACCTTC. Translating gives CSVDRGPYYGYTF.

This clonotype was counted ten times or more. This chain connects TRBV29-1 to TRBJ2-7, with 9 positions matching TRBD1. In germline, CDR1 is SQVTM, CDR2 ANQGSEA. The CDR3 length is 13 residues. The V segment lost 2 bases and the J segment 3 bases; nucleotides outside the gene matches: 2. CDR3 sequence reads: CSVELGQGYEQYF. The CDR3, as DNA: TGCAGCGTTGAACTGGGACAGGGCTACGAGCAGTACTTC.

Regarding this clonotype: A single base separates this from a much larger clone, so it may be a read error. The chain joins TRBV12-3 or TRBV12-4 to TRBJ2-7, with a tentative D call TRBD1 (5 bases). Trimming cost V 7 bases and J 2 bases, with 12 bases left between them. The CDR3 totals 13 residues. The CDR3 DNA follows: TGTGCCAGCACCTTGGGGCATCCCTACGAGCAGTACTTC. Protein product: CASTLGHPYEQYF.

Ten or more counts support this clonotype. The V gene is TRBV7-2, the J gene TRBJ2-3; 13 bases map to TRBD2. The CDR3 length is 16 residues. In germline, CDR1 is SGHTA, CDR2 FQGNSA. J lost 4 bases, V lost 4 bases, and 5 bases had no gene match. CDR3 protein: CASSSGLAGWADTQYF. CDR3 bases: TGTGCCAGCAGCTCGGGACTAGCGGGATGGGCAGATACGCAGTATTTT.

This clonotype was picked up many times. The CDR3 region is CASSIEGTVNTEAFF. CDR3 in DNA: TGTGCCAGTAGTATAGAGGGGACAGTGAACACTGAAGCTTTCTTT. V usage is TRBV19 and J usage is TRBJ1-1; 7 bases are a match to TRBD1. The trim removed 0 bases at V and 0 bases at J, leaving 1 base unmatched. Germline V gives CDR1 LNHDA, CDR2 SQIVND (reference sequence). The CDR3 is 15 residues long.

The table lists this clonotype with a few counts. The chain links TRBV7-2 to TRBJ1-2; D remains unclear. Germline lookup yields CDR1 SGHTA and CDR2 FQGNSA. V was shortened by 5 bases and J by 4 bases, with 11 bases between the two germline ends. The CDR3 extends over 13 amino acids. The CDR3 sequence: CASSRGPLYGYTF. The CDR3 DNA reads TGTGCCAGCAGCCGGGGTCCCCTCTATGGCTACACCTTC.

In the case of this clonotype: A clone one base away is much larger, so this may be a read error. The rearrangement joins TRBV12-3 or TRBV12-4 to TRBJ2-1; TRBD2 agrees at 7 bases. This CDR3 spans 17 amino acids. The CDR3 is CAISLRVGRADPGEQFF. CDR3 DNA sequence: TGTGCCATCAGTTTAAGGGTTGGGAGGGCCGACCCGGGTGAGCAGTTCTTC.

This clonotype was recorded at least ten times. The chain has TRBV7-2 and TRBJ2-1, with 9 bases fitting TRBD2. Germline values: CDR1 SGHTA, CDR2 FQGNSA. This CDR3 region has 15 residues. Unmatched junction bases numbered 8, after V lost 5 bases and J lost 6 bases. In DNA form, the CDR3 reads TGTGCCAGCAGCACCGGGACTAGCTATATCAATGAGCAGTTCTTC. It specifies CASSTGTSYINEQFF.

This clonotype appeared a few times. The CDR3 sequence is CASSLSGTGNTIYF. Here the CDR3 DNA reads TGTGCCAGCAGCTTATCGGGGACTGGAAACACCATATATTTT. The V gene is TRBV7-8, the J gene TRBJ1-3; no firm D call. V was pared by 2 bases and J by 2 bases, with 7 bases between. CDR1 is SGHVS and CDR2 is FQNEAQ in the germline V gene. CDR3 length: 14 amino acids.